The clone carrying this T cell receptor beta chain has at least ten counts. Its antigen is currently unknown. The data were taken from a study of blood T cells in healthy people across ages. A J-beta primer mix and a sample-barcoded 5' primer were used in a second PCR of about 7 to 12 cycles. Each sample yielded at least 3 million CDR3-containing paired-end reads. Via MiXCR, TCRdb re-called the 5' RACE reads, giving one row per CDR3 protein. The sample holds roughly 640,000 distinct CDR3 sequences, approximately 30% seen once. The V gene's germline CDR1 is LGHNA and CDR2 YSLEER. V gave up 2 bases and J gave up 3 bases, with 14 bases separating them. The CDR3 has 15 residues. There were at least 6 micrograms of total RNA extracted from every sample. Findings and caveats of the study: Naive T cell percentage and TCR beta diversity correlated strongly. It was not known whether donors were CMV positive (a possible confounder of expanded clonotype changes).

The sequence derives from a woman at least 80 years old in good health. This chain links TRBV4-3 with TRBJ2-7; perhaps TRBD2 as D (6 bases). Sequencing was carried out using blood. The CDR3 bases are TGCGCCAGCAGCCAAATTATTAGCGGAGACTACGAGCAGTACTTC. Protein sequence: CASSQIISGDYEQYF.